Sequencing of this T cell receptor (beta chain) was carried out in a study of CD8 T cells in Susac syndrome. Sequencing targeted TCR beta in blood CD8+ and CD4+ T cells. Controls were drawn from healthy donors and were matched for age and sex. This CDR3 region has 15 residues. Germline V lookup: CDR1 MNHEY, CDR2 SVGEGT. Deletions cut 5 bases from V and 6 bases from J, with 19 bases between. This clonotype was observed once. Random hexamers were used to reverse transcribe an amount of about 0.45 to 1 ug RNA. TCRdb re-derived calls from the immunoSEQ multiplex PCR reads in MiXCR, one entry per CDR3 protein. The sample holds some 57,000 distinct CDR3 sequences, 90% to 95% seen once.

Sequenced material: CD8+ T cells from PBMCs. The chain has TRBV6-2 or TRBV6-3 and TRBJ1-1, with a tentative D call TRBD1 (6 bases). This TCR derives from a human donor in good health. The CDR3 region has the DNA TGTGCCAGCAGTCCTTGGGGGGGCACGAGAGCTGAAGCTTTCTTT. Protein sequence: CASSPWGGTRAEAFF.